Included here is one T cell receptor beta chain sequence, with context. Its antigen is unidentified. A clone one base away is much larger, so this may be a read error. This sample is drawn from a study of blood T cells in healthy people across ages. General study points: CMV infection status of these donors was not known. Naive CD4+ cell counts and diversity both ran higher in long-lived than in aged donors.

The length of the CDR3 is 14 residues. Unmatched junction bases numbered 5, after V lost 7 bases and J lost 2 bases. Sample-barcoded 5' priming and a J-beta primer mix drove a second PCR of roughly 6 to 12 cycles. TCRdb passed the 5' RACE reads through MiXCR, listing each CDR3 protein once. The sample holds about 730,000 distinct CDR3 sequences; roughly 45% are singletons and the top ten take 20% to 25%. The sample was blood. This sequence was found in a woman aged 60 to 75 in good health. This chain joins TRBV12-3 or TRBV12-4 and TRBJ2-7; 10 bases align to TRBD2. The CDR3 coding sequence is TGTGCCAGCACCGGGACTAGCGAAACCTACGAGCAGTACTTC. Translating it yields CASTGTSETYEQYF.